This TCR beta chain came from a study of CD8 T cells in Susac syndrome. Whole-study context: The Susac syndrome patients were therapy-naive, on corticosteroids, or on intravenous immunoglobulin alone at blood draw. General study findings and limits: Where Susac syndrome CD4+ T cell repertoires were concerned, no clonal expansion was evident.

Trimming shortened V by 5 bases and J by 4 bases, and 14 bases separated the two germline ends. The CDR3 has 14 residues. The germline CDR1 and CDR2 sequences are LGHDT and YNNKEL (reference sequence). For this clonotype: Its specificity is not known.

RNA totalling roughly 0.45 to 1 ug underwent reverse transcription with random hexamers. Amplification of TCR beta CDR3 across 54 Vbeta and 13 Jbeta was performed with immunoSEQ multiplex PCR. TCRdb used MiXCR to reprocess the immunoSEQ multiplex PCR reads, holding one entry per CDR3 protein. This table holds approximately 190,000 distinct CDR3 sequences, 90% to 95% found once. In contrast to the negatively isolated CD8+ and CD4+ T cells, TEMRA cells were FACS-enriched. V is TRBV3-1 and J is TRBJ1-2, with D possibly TRBD1 on 6 matching bases. The source of this sequence is a human donor with Susac syndrome. Source material: CD4+ T cells from PBMCs. The CDR3 DNA sequence: TGTGCCAGCAGCTACGGACAGCCCTCCTATGGCTACACCTTC. Its translation is CASSYGQPSYGYTF. The full variable domain, rest sourced from reference TRBV3-1 and TRBJ1-2, is DTAVSQTPKYLVTQMGNDKSIKCEQNLGHDTMYWYKQDSKKFLKIMFSYNNKELIINETVPNRFSPKSPDKAHLNLHINSLELGDSAVYFCASSYGQPSYGYTFGSGTRLTVV.